A selection of T cell receptor beta chains follows, all from one sample in a study of beta chain features in type 1 diabetes. Libraries were prepared by immunoSEQ multiplex PCR; TCRdb keeps only in-frame clonotypes and omits some of them. The sample shows roughly 350,000 clones, approximately 11% of them seen only once. The sequenced material came from naive CD4+ T cells from blood. Receptors were obtained from a woman under 40 in good health. Each CDR3 is given with its conserved first and last residue. Each record gives: D gene, J gene, clone size, V gene, CDR3 DNA, CDR3 protein. A D gene is named only where the DNA matches it firmly. A clone size is listed for some rows: how often the clone was seen (once, few, many), or a class if it is expanded.

d_gene: NA
j_gene: TRBJ2-5
abundance: few
v_gene: TRBV18
CDR3nt: TGTGCCAGCTCACCACCGGTCGTCGGACAGAGACAAGAGACCCAGTACTTC
CDR3aa: CASSPPVVGQRQETQYF

d_gene: NA
j_gene: TRBJ1-1
abundance: NA
v_gene: TRBV5-1
CDR3nt: TGCGCCAGCAACCAACAGGAGAACACTGAAGCTTTCTTT
CDR3aa: CASNQQENTEAFF

d_gene: TRBD2
j_gene: TRBJ2-3
abundance: NA
v_gene: TRBV18
CDR3nt: TGTGCCAGCTCACCAACCCTAGCGGGTTCCCGCACAGATACGCAGTATTTT
CDR3aa: CASSPTLAGSRTDTQYF

d_gene: TRBD1
j_gene: TRBJ1-2
abundance: NA
v_gene: TRBV6-5
CDR3nt: TGTGCCAGCAGTTACGGGGGACAGGGCTATGGCTACACCTTC
CDR3aa: CASSYGGQGYGYTF

d_gene: TRBD2
j_gene: TRBJ2-7
abundance: NA
v_gene: TRBV6-1
CDR3nt: TGTGCCAGCAGCTTACTAGCGGGCGCGTCCTACGAGCAGTACTTC
CDR3aa: CASSLLAGASYEQYF

d_gene: TRBD2
j_gene: TRBJ2-1
abundance: NA
v_gene: TRBV19
CDR3nt: TGTGCCAGTAGTATAGGCAGGCTAGCGGGAACCTACAATGAGCAGTTCTTC
CDR3aa: CASSIGRLAGTYNEQFF

d_gene: NA
j_gene: TRBJ2-2
abundance: NA
v_gene: TRBV15
CDR3nt: TGTGCCACCAGCAGAGATAGGGCAGGGGACGGGGAGCTGTTTTTT
CDR3aa: CATSRDRAGDGELFF

d_gene: TRBD1
j_gene: TRBJ2-7
abundance: few
v_gene: TRBV9
CDR3nt: TGTGCCAGCAGCGCCTATACCGGGACAGGGGTCAACGAGCAGTACTTC
CDR3aa: CASSAYTGTGVNEQYF

d_gene: NA
j_gene: TRBJ2-5
abundance: few
v_gene: TRBV27
CDR3nt: TGTGCCAGCAGTTTATACCCCCAGGGTTGGGGAGAGACCCAGTACTTC
CDR3aa: CASSLYPQGWGETQYF

d_gene: NA
j_gene: TRBJ2-5
abundance: NA
v_gene: TRBV9
CDR3nt: TGTGCCAGCAGCCCCAGAGCGGGTTGGATCGAGACCCAGTACTTC
CDR3aa: CASSPRAGWIETQYF

d_gene: NA
j_gene: TRBJ1-5
abundance: NA
v_gene: TRBV28
CDR3nt: TGTGCCAGCAGCCCGGGGGGGCAGCCCCAGCATTTT
CDR3aa: CASSPGGQPQHF